A single T cell receptor (beta chain) is shown here with its context. Antigen: not known. This specimen belongs to a study of OX40 agonist ivuxolimab in advanced cancers. Findings of the study overall: On average, a greater number of expanded clones characterised CD8+ T cells relative to CD4+.

V gave up 1 base and J gave up 4 bases, with 2 bases separating them. Per the germline V gene, CDR1 is MGHRA and CDR2 is YSYEKL. The CDR3 is made up of 12 amino acids. Only in-frame clones appear in the TCRdb table, and some are missing; sequencing was by immunoSEQ multiplex PCR. The repertoire holds about 50,000 clones, with roughly nine tenths as singletons. Sequencing used CD4+ or CD8+ T cells sorted from blood, obtained in a trial of the OX40 agonist ivuxolimab. V and J are TRBV4-1 and TRBJ2-1; D is undetermined. This sequence was found in an adult with an advanced solid tumor such as melanoma, head and neck, liver or kidney cancer. CDR3 sequence: CASSQGYNEQFF. CDR3 sequence (DNA): TGCGCCAGCAGCCAAGGGTACAATGAGCAGTTCTTC.